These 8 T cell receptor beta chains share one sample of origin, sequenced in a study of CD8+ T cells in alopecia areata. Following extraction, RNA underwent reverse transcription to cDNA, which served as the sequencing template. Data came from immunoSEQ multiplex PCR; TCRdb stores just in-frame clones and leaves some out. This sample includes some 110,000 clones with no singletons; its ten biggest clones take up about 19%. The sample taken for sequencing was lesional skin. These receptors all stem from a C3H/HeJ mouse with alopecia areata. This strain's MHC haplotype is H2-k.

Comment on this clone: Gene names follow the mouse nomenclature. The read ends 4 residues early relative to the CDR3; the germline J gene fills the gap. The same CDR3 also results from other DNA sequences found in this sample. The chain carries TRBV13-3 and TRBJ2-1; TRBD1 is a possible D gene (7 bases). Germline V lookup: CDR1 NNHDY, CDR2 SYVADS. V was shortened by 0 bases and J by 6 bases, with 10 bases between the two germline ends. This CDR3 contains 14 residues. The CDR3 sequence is CASSDAQGGAEQFF. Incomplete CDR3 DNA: TGTGCCAGCAGTGATGCCCAGGGGGGTGCT.

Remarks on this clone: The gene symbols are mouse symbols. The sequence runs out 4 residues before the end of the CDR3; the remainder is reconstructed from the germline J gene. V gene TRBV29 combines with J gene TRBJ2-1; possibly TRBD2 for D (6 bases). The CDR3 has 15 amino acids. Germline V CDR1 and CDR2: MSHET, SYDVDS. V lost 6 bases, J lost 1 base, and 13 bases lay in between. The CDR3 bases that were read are TGTGCTAGCAGCCGCCTTCTGGGGAACTATGCT. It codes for CASSRLLGNYA. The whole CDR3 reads CASSRLLGNYAEQFF.

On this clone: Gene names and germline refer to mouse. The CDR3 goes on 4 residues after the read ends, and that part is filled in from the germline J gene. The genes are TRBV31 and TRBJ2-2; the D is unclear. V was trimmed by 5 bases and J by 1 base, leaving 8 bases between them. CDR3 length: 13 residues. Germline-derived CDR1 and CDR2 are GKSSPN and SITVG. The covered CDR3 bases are TGTGCCTGGGAACAGCAAAACACCGGG. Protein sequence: CAWEQQNTG. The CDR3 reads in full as CAWEQQNTGQLYF.

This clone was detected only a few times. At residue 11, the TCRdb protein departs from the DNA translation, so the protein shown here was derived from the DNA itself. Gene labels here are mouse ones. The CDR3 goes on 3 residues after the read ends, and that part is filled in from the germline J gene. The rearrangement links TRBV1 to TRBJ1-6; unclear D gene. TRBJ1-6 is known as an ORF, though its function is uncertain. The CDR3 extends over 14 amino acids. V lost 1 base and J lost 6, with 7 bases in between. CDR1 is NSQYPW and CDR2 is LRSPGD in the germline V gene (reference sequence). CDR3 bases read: TGCACCTGCAGTGCAGTGCACAGTAATTCGCCC. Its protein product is CTCSAVHSNSP. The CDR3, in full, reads CTCSAVHSNSPLYF.

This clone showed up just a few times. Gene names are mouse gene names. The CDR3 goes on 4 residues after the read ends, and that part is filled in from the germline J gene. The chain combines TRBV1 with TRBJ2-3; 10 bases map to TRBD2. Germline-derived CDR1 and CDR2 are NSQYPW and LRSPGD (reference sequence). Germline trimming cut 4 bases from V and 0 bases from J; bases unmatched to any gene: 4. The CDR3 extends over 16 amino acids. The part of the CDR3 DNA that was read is TGCACCTGCAGTGTAGACTGGGGGGTCAGTGCAGAA. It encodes CTCSVDWGVSAE. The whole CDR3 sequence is CTCSVDWGVSAETLYF. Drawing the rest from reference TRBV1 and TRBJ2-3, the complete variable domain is VTLLEQNPRWRLVPRGQAVNLRCILKNSQYPWMSWYQQDLQKQLQWLFTLRSPGDKEVKSLPGADYLATRVTDTELRLQVANMSQGRTLYCTCSVDWGVSAETLYFGSGTRLTVL.

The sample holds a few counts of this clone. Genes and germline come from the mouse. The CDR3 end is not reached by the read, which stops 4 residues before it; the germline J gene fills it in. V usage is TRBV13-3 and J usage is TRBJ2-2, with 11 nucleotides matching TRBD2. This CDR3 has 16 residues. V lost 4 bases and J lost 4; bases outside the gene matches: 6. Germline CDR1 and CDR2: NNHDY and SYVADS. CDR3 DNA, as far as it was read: TGTGCCAGCAGTCCGGACTGGGGGGATGGCACCGGG. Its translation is CASSPDWGDGTG. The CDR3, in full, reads CASSPDWGDGTGQLYF.

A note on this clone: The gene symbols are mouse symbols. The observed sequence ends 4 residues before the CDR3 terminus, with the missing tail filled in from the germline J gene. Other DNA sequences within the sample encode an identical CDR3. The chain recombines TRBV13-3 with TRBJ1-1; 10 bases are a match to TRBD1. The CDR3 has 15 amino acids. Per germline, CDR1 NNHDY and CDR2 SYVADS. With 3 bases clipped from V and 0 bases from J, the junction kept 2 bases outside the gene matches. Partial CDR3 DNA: TGTGCCAGCAGTGGGACAGGGGGAGAGAACACA. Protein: CASSGTGGENT. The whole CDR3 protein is CASSGTGGENTEVFF.

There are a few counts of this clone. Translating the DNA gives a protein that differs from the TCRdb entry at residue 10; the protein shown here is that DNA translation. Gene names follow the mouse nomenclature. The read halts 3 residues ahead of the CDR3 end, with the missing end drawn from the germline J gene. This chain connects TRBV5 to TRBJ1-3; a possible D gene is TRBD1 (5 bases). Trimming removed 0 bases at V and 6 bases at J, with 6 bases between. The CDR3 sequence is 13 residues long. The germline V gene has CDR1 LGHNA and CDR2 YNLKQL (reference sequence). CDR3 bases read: TGTGCCAGCAGCCAAGAGACAGCAAATACG. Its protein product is CASSQETANT. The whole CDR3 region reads CASSQETANTLYF.